Listed below are T cell receptor beta chains from one sample, sequenced in a study of technical replicates of blood from a few donors. The assay was immunoSEQ multiplex PCR, and TCRdb's table has in-frame clones only and misses some. The data show tens of thousands of clones, with 80% to 95% seen just once and roughly 4.3% held by the top ten. The sample comprised PBMCs. These receptors came from a human donor in good health. Some clones in this sample may be carry-over from other donors' samples. Each CDR3 is given with its conserved first and last residue. Fields, in order: D gene, J gene, V gene, clone size, CDR3 protein, CDR3 DNA. The D gene is left open where the match is weak. Expanded clones are given a class, and other clones once, few, many or no size at all.

d_gene: -; j_gene: TRBJ1-2; v_gene: TRBV7-8; abundance: -; CDR3aa: CASSLSRDSYGYTF; CDR3nt: TGTGCCAGCAGCTTAAGCAGGGATAGCTATGGCTACACCTTC
d_gene: -; j_gene: TRBJ1-5; v_gene: TRBV5-1; abundance: -; CDR3aa: CASSFEGGEGQPQHF; CDR3nt: TGCGCCAGCAGTTTTGAAGGAGGGGAGGGTCAGCCCCAGCATTTT
d_gene: TRBD1; j_gene: TRBJ1-5; v_gene: TRBV5-4; abundance: -; CDR3aa: CASSEDRGSNQPQHF; CDR3nt: TGTGCCAGCAGCGAGGACAGGGGCAGCAATCAGCCCCAGCATTTT
d_gene: TRBD2; j_gene: TRBJ2-3; v_gene: TRBV7-3; abundance: -; CDR3aa: CASSLRGASTDTQYF; CDR3nt: TGTGCCAGCAGCTTGCGGGGGGCTAGCACAGATACGCAGTATTTT
d_gene: -; j_gene: TRBJ1-1; v_gene: TRBV5-6; abundance: -; CDR3aa: CASNPGVQANSEAFF; CDR3nt: TGTGCCAGCAACCCGGGGGTCCAGGCGAACTCTGAAGCTTTCTTT
d_gene: TRBD1; j_gene: TRBJ2-4; v_gene: TRBV6-6; abundance: -; CDR3aa: CASRPTGGANIQYF; CDR3nt: TGTGCCAGCAGACCGACAGGGGGCGCAAACATTCAGTACTTC
d_gene: -; j_gene: TRBJ2-3; v_gene: TRBV5-8; abundance: -; CDR3aa: CASSLLTTTSDTQYF; CDR3nt: TGTGCCAGCAGCTTGCTCACCACTACGTCTGATACGCAGTATTTT
d_gene: TRBD2; j_gene: TRBJ2-7; v_gene: TRBV7-9; abundance: few; CDR3aa: CASSLRAASGYEQYF; CDR3nt: TGTGCCAGCAGCTTAAGGGCGGCTAGCGGCTACGAGCAGTACTTC
d_gene: -; j_gene: TRBJ2-2; v_gene: TRBV2; abundance: -; CDR3aa: CASSEAVTGELFF; CDR3nt: TGTGCCAGCAGTGAAGCCGTTACAGGGGAGCTGTTTTTT
d_gene: TRBD2; j_gene: TRBJ2-2; v_gene: TRBV10-3; abundance: -; CDR3aa: CAATRAGDTGELFF; CDR3nt: TGTGCCGCCACTCGGGCGGGGGACACCGGGGAGCTGTTTTTT
d_gene: TRBD2; j_gene: TRBJ2-1; v_gene: TRBV5-6; abundance: -; CDR3aa: CASSRLAGVYNEQFF; CDR3nt: TGTGCCAGCAGCCGACTAGCGGGAGTATACAATGAGCAGTTCTTC
d_gene: TRBD1; j_gene: TRBJ1-1; v_gene: TRBV10-3; abundance: -; CDR3aa: CAINGQGLGTEAFF; CDR3nt: TGTGCCATCAATGGACAGGGATTGGGCACTGAAGCTTTCTTT
d_gene: TRBD1; j_gene: TRBJ1-6; v_gene: TRBV30; abundance: -; CDR3aa: CAWSSGQGGNSPLHF; CDR3nt: TGTGCCTGGAGTTCAGGACAGGGAGGTAATTCACCCCTCCACTTT
d_gene: TRBD1; j_gene: TRBJ1-4; v_gene: TRBV25-1; abundance: -; CDR3aa: CASSEGIHRGITNEKLFF; CDR3nt: TGTGCCAGCAGTGAAGGGATCCACAGGGGAATAACTAATGAAAAACTGTTTTTT
d_gene: -; j_gene: TRBJ2-1; v_gene: TRBV7-9; abundance: -; CDR3aa: CASSFPGSSFNEQFF; CDR3nt: TGTGCCAGCAGCTTCCCCGGCAGTAGCTTCAATGAGCAGTTCTTC
d_gene: -; j_gene: TRBJ2-7; v_gene: TRBV7-2; abundance: -; CDR3aa: CASSLSGVYEQYF; CDR3nt: TGTGCCAGCAGCTTATCGGGGGTCTACGAGCAGTACTTC
d_gene: -; j_gene: TRBJ1-4; v_gene: TRBV7-2; abundance: -; CDR3aa: CASSPGQTTGIGLFF; CDR3nt: TGTGCCAGCAGCCCTGGACAGACTACAGGGATCGGACTGTTTTTT
d_gene: -; j_gene: TRBJ1-4; v_gene: TRBV7-9; abundance: -; CDR3aa: CASSAGSAGGADEKLFF; CDR3nt: TGTGCCAGCAGCGCGGGATCCGCGGGAGGTGCGGATGAAAAACTGTTTTTT
d_gene: -; j_gene: TRBJ1-5; v_gene: TRBV2; abundance: -; CDR3aa: CASSEAQGKYQPQHF; CDR3nt: TGTGCCAGCAGTGAAGCACAGGGAAAGTATCAGCCCCAGCATTTT
d_gene: TRBD1; j_gene: TRBJ2-7; v_gene: TRBV5-8; abundance: -; CDR3aa: CASSFRPGGSYEQYF; CDR3nt: TGTGCCAGCAGCTTCAGACCAGGGGGTTCCTACGAGCAGTACTTC
d_gene: -; j_gene: TRBJ2-1; v_gene: TRBV7-9; abundance: -; CDR3aa: CASSASDRGYNEQFF; CDR3nt: TGTGCCAGCAGCGCCAGCGACAGAGGCTACAATGAGCAGTTCTTC
d_gene: TRBD1; j_gene: TRBJ1-6; v_gene: TRBV30; abundance: -; CDR3aa: CAHRGGQGVFGHSPLHF; CDR3nt: TGTGCCCACCGGGGGGGACAGGGTGTGTTCGGCCATTCACCCCTCCACTTT
d_gene: -; j_gene: TRBJ1-2; v_gene: TRBV30; abundance: -; CDR3aa: CAWSVDSNYGYTF; CDR3nt: TGTGCCTGGAGCGTGGACAGTAACTATGGCTACACCTTC
d_gene: -; j_gene: TRBJ1-1; v_gene: TRBV18; abundance: -; CDR3aa: CASSPLIQGNTEAFF; CDR3nt: TGTGCCAGCTCACCACTAATCCAGGGGAACACTGAAGCTTTCTTT
d_gene: -; j_gene: TRBJ1-1; v_gene: TRBV7-3; abundance: -; CDR3aa: CASSQGPDTEAFF; CDR3nt: TGTGCCAGCAGCCAGGGGCCGGACACTGAAGCTTTCTTT
d_gene: -; j_gene: TRBJ2-1; v_gene: TRBV9; abundance: -; CDR3aa: CASSSLAGLGNNEQFF; CDR3nt: TGTGCCAGCAGCTCACTCGCGGGGCTCGGAAACAATGAGCAGTTCTTC
d_gene: TRBD1; j_gene: TRBJ2-5; v_gene: TRBV7-6; abundance: -; CDR3aa: CASSYGRGRFEETQYF; CDR3nt: TGTGCCAGCAGCTATGGCAGGGGGCGTTTCGAGGAGACCCAGTACTTC
d_gene: TRBD1; j_gene: TRBJ1-3; v_gene: TRBV5-4; abundance: -; CDR3aa: CASSPGQGLRGNTIYF; CDR3nt: TGTGCCAGCAGCCCGGGACAGGGTTTAAGAGGAAACACCATATATTTT
d_gene: TRBD1; j_gene: TRBJ1-2; v_gene: TRBV7-3; abundance: -; CDR3aa: CASSPGQGLGYTF; CDR3nt: TGTGCCAGCAGCCCGGGACAGGGTTTAGGCTACACCTTC
d_gene: TRBD1; j_gene: TRBJ1-1; v_gene: TRBV2; abundance: -; CDR3aa: CASSPRTGSGPEAFF; CDR3nt: TGTGCCAGCAGTCCAAGGACAGGGTCAGGGCCTGAAGCTTTCTTT
d_gene: TRBD1; j_gene: TRBJ2-7; v_gene: TRBV7-9; abundance: -; CDR3aa: CASSLARTGGYEQYF; CDR3nt: TGTGCCAGCAGCTTAGCCAGGACAGGGGGCTACGAGCAGTACTTC
d_gene: TRBD2; j_gene: TRBJ2-7; v_gene: TRBV7-8; abundance: -; CDR3aa: CASSPQDGAGGDEQYF; CDR3nt: TGTGCCAGCAGCCCCCAGGATGGAGCGGGAGGGGACGAGCAGTACTTC
d_gene: TRBD2; j_gene: TRBJ2-3; v_gene: TRBV19; abundance: -; CDR3aa: CASRPGGRTDTQYF; CDR3nt: TGTGCCAGTAGGCCGGGGGGGCGCACAGATACGCAGTATTTT
d_gene: -; j_gene: TRBJ2-3; v_gene: TRBV15; abundance: once; CDR3aa: CATSRDGGKLGTDTQYF; CDR3nt: TGTGCCACCAGCAGAGATGGCGGGAAACTTGGCACAGATACGCAGTATTTT
d_gene: TRBD2; j_gene: TRBJ2-3; v_gene: TRBV5-4; abundance: -; CDR3aa: CASSSGTSGLGTDTQYF; CDR3nt: TGTGCCAGCAGCTCCGGGACTAGCGGGCTTGGGACAGATACGCAGTATTTT
d_gene: TRBD2; j_gene: TRBJ2-1; v_gene: TRBV9; abundance: -; CDR3aa: CASSVVSAGGHNEQFF; CDR3nt: TGTGCCAGCAGCGTAGTCTCTGCGGGGGGTCACAATGAGCAGTTCTTC
d_gene: -; j_gene: TRBJ1-1; v_gene: TRBV28; abundance: -; CDR3aa: CASSQGLEAFF; CDR3nt: TGTGCCAGCAGTCAGGGGCTTGAAGCTTTCTTT
d_gene: -; j_gene: TRBJ1-2; v_gene: TRBV4-1; abundance: -; CDR3aa: CASSLTPVTNYGYTF; CDR3nt: TGCGCCAGCAGCCTCACCCCAGTTACTAACTATGGCTACACCTTC
d_gene: -; j_gene: TRBJ2-2; v_gene: TRBV7-3; abundance: -; CDR3aa: CASSPDQIGELFF; CDR3nt: TGTGCCAGCAGCCCAGATCAGATCGGGGAGCTGTTTTTT
d_gene: -; j_gene: TRBJ1-6; v_gene: TRBV5-8; abundance: -; CDR3aa: CASSRGGRNIYNSPLHF; CDR3nt: TGTGCCAGCAGCCGGGGGGGCAGGAATATCTATAATTCACCCCTCCACTTT
d_gene: TRBD1; j_gene: TRBJ2-7; v_gene: TRBV10-3; abundance: -; CDR3aa: CAISPGQGYEQYF; CDR3nt: TGTGCCATCAGTCCGGGACAGGGTTACGAGCAGTACTTC